The entry below describes one T cell receptor (beta chain). Its specificity is unknown. This entry comes from a study of STAT3 mutations in large granular lymphocyte leukemia. Study context: More than half of T-LGLL patients received immunosuppressive therapy.

Deletions cut 4 bases from V and 7 bases from J, with 15 bases between. The CDR3 extends over 14 amino acids. Germline CDR1 is SGHRS and CDR2 is YFSETQ. TCRbeta libraries averaged around 37,000 productive templates per sample. Assay used: immunoSEQ multiplex PCR; TCRdb lists only in-frame clones, some missing. The table has over 30,000 clones, approximately 83% seen once. Study-wide results and caveats: TCR clonotype switching after therapy occurred in 6 of 18 patients. In some patients, a small highly pathogenic clone possibly went undetected. At least one immunodominant TCR beta clonotype appeared in every T-cell large granular lymphocyte leukemia patient.

The TCR originated in a man aged 55 to 70 with T-cell large granular lymphocyte leukemia. Some clones in this sample may be carry-over from other donors' samples. The material sequenced was peripheral blood mononuclear cells. V is TRBV5-1 and J is TRBJ1-5; D may be TRBD1 (6 bases). In DNA form, the CDR3 reads TGCGCCAGCAGCGCACAGGGACCCGGACAGCCCCAGCATTTT. Translating gives CASSAQGPGQPQHF.